This T cell receptor beta chain was recovered during a study of blood T cell repertoires in COVID-19. As for the study in general: Sites across the United States, Italy and Spain contributed samples from acute and convalescent COVID-19.

The data were produced by immunoSEQ multiplex PCR, yet TCRdb's version contains in-frame clones alone and is incomplete. The table includes around 300,000 clones, about nine tenths detected once. Resolution of symptoms, clearance, or two negative PCRs was present in recovered Cohort 3 donors. There are 16 residues in the CDR3. Germline lookup yields CDR1 GTSNPN and CDR2 SVGIG (reference sequence). V was clipped by 3 bases and J by 0 bases; unmatched bases: 8. The chain has TRBV30 and TRBJ1-5; the match to TRBD1 covers 7 bases. Sequencing input: PBMCs or T cells enriched from blood (not recorded which). The receptor was derived from a woman aged 40 to 55 who had recovered from COVID-19. The CDR3 loop is CAWSGGGGHSNQPQHF. CDR3 DNA sequence: TGTGCCTGGAGCGGAGGGGGCGGGCATAGCAATCAGCCCCAGCATTTT.